The T cell receptor (beta chain) described here comes from a study of PD-1 blockade in classical Hodgkin lymphoma. As concerns this clone: Antigen specificity is unknown.

Clones were sequenced by immunoSEQ multiplex PCR, and TCRdb holds only the in-frame ones, with some missing. The sample lists 130,000 to 150,000 clones; approximately 72% were seen once. Findings and caveats of the study: Patients starting nivolumab less than 1 year after ASCT had lower diversity and were excluded from later analyses. Why the repertoires differ is still unclear, perhaps disease activity or prior therapy. Diversity in CD4+ TCRs, unlike that measured in CD8+ TCRs, had risen significantly by C4D1. It was reported that newly diagnosed patients had less baseline TCR diversity than healthy donors.

Each patient experienced a relapse that followed autologous stem cell transplantation, and brentuximab vedotin exposure varied. This TCR came from a human donor with classical Hodgkin lymphoma. The sample in question was peripheral blood mononuclear cells (PBMCs), obtained before the second cycle of nivolumab.

The CDR3 here is CASSPSGTAFEKLFF. CDR3 DNA: TGTGCCAGCTCACCGTCCGGGACAGCTTTCGAAAAACTGTTTTTT. The chain combines TRBV18 with TRBJ1-4; 7 positions agree with TRBD1. The CDR3 length is 15 residues. The V gene's germline CDR1 is KGHSH and CDR2 LQKENI. J gave up 8 bases and V 3 bases, and 9 bases lay outside the gene matches.